The clone carrying this T cell receptor beta chain was detected only once. The V segment lost 1 base and the J segment 4 bases; nucleotides outside the gene matches: 4. CDR1 is MGHRA and CDR2 is YSYEKL in the germline V gene. This CDR3 spans 16 amino acids. This record belongs to a study of blood T cell repertoires in COVID-19. Across the study: Collection of acute and convalescent COVID-19 samples took place in the United States, Italy and Spain. Sources were T cells, B-cell-depleted T cells, or PBMCs; the material itself was cDNA or gDNA.

Per the authors' pipeline: Amplified reference gene primers provided the basis for estimating nucleated cell counts. Only in-frame clones appear in the TCRdb table, and some are missing; sequencing was by immunoSEQ multiplex PCR. V and J calls and clone size come straight from that table; D and trimming were deduced from the DNA. Of 150,000 or so clones listed, about 90% are singletons. The sequencing sample was made of peripheral blood. The source is an elderly man with acute or convalescent COVID-19. The chain is built from TRBV4-1 and TRBJ2-1; 10 bases align to TRBD2. The CDR3 nucleotides are TGCGCCAGCAGCCAAGGGGCTAGCGGGAGTTACAATGAGCAGTTCTTC. Residues: CASSQGASGSYNEQFF.